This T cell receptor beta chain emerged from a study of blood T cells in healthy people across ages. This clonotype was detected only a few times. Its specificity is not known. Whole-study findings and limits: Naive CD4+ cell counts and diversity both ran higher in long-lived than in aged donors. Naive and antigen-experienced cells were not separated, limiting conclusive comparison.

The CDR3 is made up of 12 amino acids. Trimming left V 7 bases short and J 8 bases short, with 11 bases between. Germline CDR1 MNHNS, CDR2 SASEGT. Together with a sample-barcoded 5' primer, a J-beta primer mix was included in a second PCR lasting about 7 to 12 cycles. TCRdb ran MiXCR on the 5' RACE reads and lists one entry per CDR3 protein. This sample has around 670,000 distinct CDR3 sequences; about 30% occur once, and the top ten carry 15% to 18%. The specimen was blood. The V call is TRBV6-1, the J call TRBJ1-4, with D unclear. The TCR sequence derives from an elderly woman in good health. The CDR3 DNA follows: TGTGCCAGCAATAATCGAGGAGAAAAACTGTTTTTT. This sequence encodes CASNNRGEKLFF.